This T cell receptor beta chain originates from a study of T-cell reconstitution after alpha-beta-depleted transplantation in children. This clonotype was counted ten times or more. Its specificity is not known. Findings and caveats of the study: Reportedly, roughly two months post-transplant, alpha-beta T cells arose from several hundred expanded graft clones.

Construction of the TCRbeta library involved unique molecular identifiers. TCRdb fed the PCR reads into MiXCR, producing one record per CDR3 protein. This sample has 490,000 or so distinct CDR3 sequences, with 8% to 11% found just once. This CDR3 has 16 amino acids. The V segment lost 4 bases and the J segment 7 bases; nucleotides outside the gene matches: 13. CDR1 is SQVTM, CDR2 ANQGSEA, per germline. The source was PBMCs, collected before TCRalphabeta/CD19-depleted stem cell transplant. The receptor was derived from a child aged 2 to 10 with inherited bone marrow failure, due to receive a stem cell transplant. The rearrangement joins TRBV29-1 to TRBJ2-2; the match to TRBD1 covers 9 bases. CDR3 protein: CSVASPGQGIVGELFF. Here the CDR3 DNA reads TGCAGCGTTGCCTCGCCGGGACAGGGAATCGTCGGGGAGCTGTTTTTT.